This TCR beta chain appears in the sequencing data of a study of metastatic and nonmetastatic thyroid tumors. Study information: A comparison of repertoires was made across blood and tumor or nodule tissue from malignant and benign thyroid patients. Whole-study findings and limits: The study reportedly found significantly higher TCR beta diversity in malignant thyroid tumors than benign nodules, in blood and tumor.

As concerns this clone: Its antigen is not known.

Every patient was untreated before thyroid surgery. From the PCR reads, TCRdb re-called clones with MiXCR. Altogether tens of thousands of clones are present, roughly 28% being singletons, with the ten largest covering roughly a tenth. The CDR3 consists of 12 residues. The V end was cut by 3 bases, the J end by 7 bases, with 9 bases between. Germline V lookup: CDR1 LGHDT, CDR2 YNNKEL (reference sequence). The gene calls are TRBV3-1 and TRBJ1-2, with a possible D match to TRBD1 (6 bases). Sample: blood. The source of this sequence is a male donor with papillary thyroid cancer or a benign thyroid nodule (not recorded which). Some clones in this sample may be carry-over from other donors' samples. CDR3 sequence reads: CASSQGAAGYTF. The CDR3 DNA follows: TGTGCCAGCAGCCAGGGGGCTGCTGGCTACACCTTC.